This passage covers 17 T cell receptor beta chains from one sample sequenced in a study of OX40 agonist ivuxolimab in advanced cancers. Profiled with immunoSEQ multiplex PCR; TCRdb holds only in-frame clones, not every one. The repertoire includes over 150,000 clones, roughly 94% of them detected once, and about 0.3% sits in the top ten. The sample was CD4+ or CD8+ T cells sorted from blood, taken in a trial of the OX40 agonist ivuxolimab. Receptor source: an adult with an advanced solid tumor such as melanoma, head and neck, liver or kidney cancer.

V and J are TRBV12-5 and TRBJ1-2; 9 nucleotides align to TRBD1. Germline V gene sequence: CDR1 LGHNT, CDR2 FRNRAP. The V gene end was trimmed by 5 bases and the J gene end by 0 bases; junction bases not matched to a gene: 10. The CDR3 covers 17 residues. CDR3 loop: CASGTDRGRGSNYGYTF. In nucleotides, the CDR3 is TGTGCTAGTGGTACGGACAGGGGCCGGGGTTCTAACTATGGCTACACCTTC.

The gene calls are TRBV28 and TRBJ2-7; TRBD2 is a possible D gene (6 bases). CDR3 length: 14 residues. V was trimmed by 5 bases and J by 0 bases, leaving 11 bases between them. Germline assignment: CDR1 MDHEN and CDR2 SYDVKM. The CDR3 DNA follows: TGTGCCAGCAGTCCCACCGGGAGCTCCTACGAGCAGTACTTC. Residues: CASSPTGSSYEQYF.

This clone was counted a single time. The chain is built from TRBV19 and TRBJ2-7; D is unresolved. Germline CDR1 reads LNHDA; CDR2 reads SQIVND (reference sequence). With 3 bases removed from V and 6 bases from J, the gap between germline ends came to 15 bases. The CDR3 length is 14 residues. The CDR3 sequence: CASSIRGPGAEQYF. The CDR3, as DNA: TGTGCCAGTAGTATTAGAGGCCCCGGAGCCGAGCAGTACTTC.

The rearrangement links TRBV18 to TRBJ1-2; TRBD1 might be the D (5 bases). Deletions cut 6 bases from V and 7 bases from J, with 24 bases between. Per germline, CDR1 KGHSH and CDR2 LQKENI. This CDR3 has 16 residues. CDR3 nucleotides: TGTGCCAGCTCCACCCGGGCCCCAGGAGCCGGGGGTGGCTACACCTTC. It yields the protein CASSTRAPGAGGGYTF.

This clone was observed a few times. This chain uses TRBV2 with TRBJ1-1; D call uncertain. The V gene lost 1 base and the J gene lost 3 bases, with 9 bases spanning the gap. The CDR3 runs to 14 residues. Germline V gene lookup returns CDR1 SNHLY and CDR2 FYNNEI. In nucleotides, the CDR3 is TGTGCCAGCAGTGAAGGGGCAGCAGACACTGAAGCTTTCTTT. Translated: CASSEGAADTEAFF.

This chain joins TRBV28 and TRBJ2-6, with D perhaps matching TRBD1 (6 bases). The CDR3 extends over 16 amino acids. V was cut by 7 bases and J by 2 bases, with 15 bases left in between. Germline V gene sequence: CDR1 MDHEN, CDR2 SYDVKM. CDR3 sequence: CASTPPPGAGANVLTF. CDR3 DNA sequence: TGTGCCAGCACCCCTCCCCCAGGGGCTGGGGCCAACGTCCTGACTTTC. The whole variable domain, filled in from reference TRBV28 and TRBJ2-6, reads DVKVTQSSRYLVKRTGEKVFLECVQDMDHENMFWYRQDPGLGLRLIYFSYDVKMKEKGDIPEGYSVSREKKERFSLILESASTNQTSMYLCASTPPPGAGANVLTFGAGSRLTVL.

The chain is built from TRBV6-6 and TRBJ2-5; D is uncertain. Trimming removed 7 bases from V and 5 bases from J, with 11 bases in between. This CDR3 is built from 12 residues. Per the germline V gene, CDR1 is MNHNY and CDR2 is SVGAGI (reference sequence). CDR3 in amino acids: CASTPHRETQYF. The CDR3 region has the DNA TGTGCCAGCACTCCCCACCGGGAGACCCAGTACTTC.

J is TRBJ1-1 and V is TRBV11-2; D not resolved. The CDR3 spans 13 residues. The germline V and J ends were trimmed by 0 bases and 1 base, with 3 bases remaining between them. Per the germline V gene, CDR1 is SGHAT and CDR2 is FQNNGV. The CDR3 is CASSLEGNTEAFF. The CDR3 DNA is TGTGCCAGCAGCTTAGAAGGGAACACTGAAGCTTTCTTT.

The rearrangement uses TRBV11-1 and TRBJ2-3; TRBD1 aligns across 11 bases. The junction had 5 bases not matched to a gene; V was cut back by 2 bases and J by 4 bases. From germline, CDR1 is SGHAT and CDR2 FQDESV (reference sequence). The CDR3 sequence is 16 residues long. The CDR3 sequence: CASSLWTGGLSDTQYF. In DNA, the CDR3 is TGTGCCAGCAGCTTATGGACAGGGGGCCTTTCAGATACGCAGTATTTT.

The chain joins TRBV5-5 to TRBJ2-7, with TRBD1 matching over 9 bases. The length of the CDR3 is 16 residues. Germline V gives CDR1 SGHKS, CDR2 YYEKEE (reference sequence). V lost 5 bases to trimming and J lost 4 bases; unmatched junction nucleotides: 13. CDR3 bases: TGTGCCAGCAGGCAACAGGGGGCGCTTAGGGGTTACGAGCAGTACTTC. This encodes CASRQQGALRGYEQYF.

The chain recombines TRBV4-1 with TRBJ1-5; no clear D. V gave up 1 base and J gave up 5 bases, with 9 bases separating them. The germline gives CDR1 MGHRA, CDR2 YSYEKL. The CDR3 totals 14 residues. This CDR3 is CASSQAGSDQPQHF. CDR3 nucleotides: TGCGCCAGCAGCCAAGCGGGCAGCGATCAGCCCCAGCATTTT.

V is TRBV5-1 and J is TRBJ2-5; 8 bases agree with TRBD1. This CDR3 has 15 residues. Germline CDR1 SGHRS, CDR2 YFSETQ. Unmatched junction bases numbered 10, after V lost 4 bases and J lost 5 bases. The CDR3 sequence: CASSPGGRREETQYF. In nucleotides, the CDR3 is TGCGCCAGCAGCCCAGGGGGCCGAAGGGAGGAGACCCAGTACTTC. The complete variable domain, with remaining parts taken from reference TRBV5-1 and TRBJ2-5, reads KAGVTQTPRYLIKTRGQQVTLSCSPISGHRSVSWYQQTPGQGLQFLFEYFSETQRNKGNFPGRFSGRQFSNSRSEMNVSTLELGDSALYLCASSPGGRREETQYFGPGTRLLVL.

This sequence joins TRBV19 and TRBJ2-7; no reliable D call. Trimming removed 3 bases at V and 6 bases at J, with 12 bases between. The CDR3 sequence is 13 residues long. Germline CDR1 is LNHDA and CDR2 is SQIVND (reference sequence). This CDR3 is CASSMVRSSEQYF. CDR3 coding DNA: TGTGCCAGTAGTATGGTCAGGTCTAGCGAGCAGTACTTC.

The genes are TRBV5-1 and TRBJ2-1; 9 positions match TRBD2. The CDR3 extends over 18 amino acids. The germline CDR1 and CDR2 sequences are SGHRS and YFSETQ. V shed 1 base, J shed 5 bases, and the junction held 13 bases outside the gene matches. CDR3 protein: CASSLLSQSSGIHNEQFF. CDR3 DNA sequence: TGCGCCAGCAGCTTGTTGTCGCAATCTAGCGGGATCCACAATGAGCAGTTCTTC.

V is TRBV19 and J is TRBJ1-1; a weak D match, TRBD1 (5 bases). V was shortened by 5 bases and J by 0 bases, with 13 bases between the two germline ends. CDR1 is LNHDA, CDR2 SQIVND, per germline (reference sequence). The CDR3 covers 15 residues. The CDR3 coding sequence is TGTGCCAGTAGTGTGATCACAGGACTGAACACTGAAGCTTTCTTT. Translated: CASSVITGLNTEAFF.

This clone has only one observation. The rearrangement uses TRBV28 and TRBJ2-7, with a possible D match to TRBD2 (6 bases). Germline CDR1 reads MDHEN; CDR2 reads SYDVKM. V was shortened by 8 bases and J by 0 bases, with 14 bases between the two germline ends. The CDR3 consists of 14 residues. The CDR3 region has the DNA TGTGCCAGCGGAGGAGCGGGTGCCTCCTACGAGCAGTACTTC. It is translated as CASGGAGASYEQYF.

The chain links TRBV15 to TRBJ1-6, with D hard to call. V shed 4 bases and J shed 5 bases, with 6 bases lying between them. In germline, CDR1 is LNHNV, CDR2 YYDKDF (reference sequence). The CDR3 is 13 amino acids. The CDR3 region has the DNA TGTGCCACCAGCACTGGAGATAATTCACCCCTCCACTTT. Protein: CATSTGDNSPLHF.